This entry describes one T cell receptor (beta chain). Its recognized antigen is unknown. Nothing much larger sits one base from this clone, and base qualities are not available. These data are taken from a study of blood T cell repertoires in COVID-19 (dated by TCRdb to about 2020). Study-level background: The collaborator samples originated in the United States, Italy and Spain and spanned the acute and convalescent phases of COVID-19. The prospective study material was composed of cDNA or gDNA derived from T cells, B-cell-depleted T cells, or PBMCs. Deeply sampled blood TCRbeta repertoires from subjects exposed to, actively infected with, or recovered from COVID-19 were included in the dataset. The repertoires were released in a freely available public database intended as a resource for research on the immune response to SARS-CoV-2. Samples were obtained from the ongoing ImmuneRACE study (first 160 participants) and from over 1,000 subjects provided by 6 global collaborators. A de-identified subject ID, COVID-19 status, age in years and sex were almost always included in the sample metadata. HLA class I and class II types, where available, came from metadata supplied by the sample provider rather than from assay-based typing.

The immunoSEQ Assay, a bias-controlled multiplex PCR, was used to amplify TCRbeta CDR3 regions from genomic DNA. The authors' pipeline ran thus. The number of nucleated cells in each sample was estimated by amplification of reference gene primers within the assay. To quantify the absolute abundance of each unique TCRbeta CDR3 rearrangement, sequence reads were collapsed and filtered. For each sample, productive Simpson clonality was calculated as the square root of Simpson's diversity index over productive rearrangements. TCRdb re-hosts the immuneACCESS table, in-frame sequences only. Its copies lack some clones; in the studies checked, an unresolved V gene accounts for under half of them, and the cause for the rest is not known. The DNA gave D and trimming, while V, J and clone size come from that table. This sample gives about 68,000 clones in total; 86% of them show up just once. Approximately 1.5% of the sample is held by the ten biggest clonotypes.

CDR1 and CDR2 were assigned from the germline V gene as SGHTA and FQGNSA. The CDR3 covers 18 residues, taking in both the cysteine and the phenylalanine. Only the CDR3 region is kept as DNA, spanning 54 bases read in frame from base 1. V lost 6 bases and J lost 0 bases, and the count of bases not matched to a germline gene is 6. The collaborating institutions used their own protocols to collect whole blood in K2EDTA tubes. For TCRbeta analysis, collaborator samples were shipped as frozen whole blood, as isolated PBMCs, or as DNA extracted from either sample type. General findings and caveats noted by the study authors: Clinical and demographic metadata were provided uncurated, with the amount varying by source and participant.

The source of this sequence is a woman aged 60 to 75 with acute or convalescent COVID-19. The chain is encoded by TRBV7-2 joined to TRBJ2-1, and 15 junctional nucleotides match TRBD2. The specimen was peripheral blood. The sequence in DNA is TGTGCCAGCAGAGGACTAGCGGGGGGGCTGATCTCCTACAATGAGCAGTTCTTC. Its amino acids are CASRGLAGGLISYNEQFF.